Listed below are T cell receptor beta chains from one sample, sequenced in a study of beta chain features in type 1 diabetes. TCRdb keeps only in-frame clones here, not all; method: immunoSEQ multiplex PCR. The table has about 710,000 clones, more than 12% seen once; the top ten hold less than 0.04%. Sequencing used naive CD4+ T cells from blood. These receptors originate from a man younger than 30 with type 1 diabetes. Each CDR3 is given with its conserved first and last residue. The D gene is left open where the match is weak. Clone size, where shown, is once, few, many, or a class for clones that have expanded.

j_call | d_call | v_call | clone_size | cdr3_aa | cdr3_nt
TRBJ1-1 | TRBD1 | TRBV19 | few | CASNRGTGGSQNTEAFF | TGTGCCAGTAATAGGGGGACAGGGGGCTCCCAGAACACTGAAGCTTTCTTT
TRBJ1-5 | TRBD1 | TRBV30 | few | CAWSATGNQPQHF | TGTGCCTGGAGTGCGACAGGGAATCAGCCCCAGCATTTT
TRBJ2-5 | - | TRBV7-2 | - | CASSPSTVRETQYF | TGTGCCAGCAGCCCAAGTACTGTGAGGGAGACCCAGTACTTC
TRBJ2-1 | - | TRBV28 | - | CASSWGGTKNEQFF | TGTGCCAGCAGTTGGGGGGGCACAAAGAATGAGCAGTTCTTC
TRBJ2-3 | - | TRBV6-6 | few | CATSELGDTQYF | TGTGCCACCTCGGAGCTGGGAGATACGCAGTATTTT
TRBJ2-1 | - | TRBV20-1 | few | CSTVSVLEQFF | TGCAGTACGGTTTCGGTCCTAGAGCAGTTCTTC
TRBJ2-1 | - | TRBV18 | few | CASSLGTLAYNEQFF | TGTGCCAGCTCACTCGGTACGCTAGCCTACAATGAGCAGTTCTTC
TRBJ2-1 | - | TRBV30 | - | CAWVSYNEQFF | TGTGCCTGGGTCTCCTACAATGAGCAGTTCTTC
TRBJ2-1 | - | TRBV7-9 | few | CASSLVVGMQFF | TGTGCCAGCAGCTTAGTTGTTGGGATGCAGTTCTTC
TRBJ1-1 | - | TRBV28 | few | CASSFRWGSEAFF | TGTGCCAGCAGTTTTCGGTGGGGGTCTGAAGCTTTCTTT
TRBJ2-1 | TRBD2 | TRBV30 | - | CAWTAGGAYNEQFF | TGTGCCTGGACCGCGGGGGGCGCCTACAATGAGCAGTTCTTC
TRBJ2-7 | - | TRBV6-6 | - | CASRRTGFGEAYEQYF | TGTGCCAGCAGACGAACAGGGTTTGGGGAGGCCTACGAGCAGTACTTC